Below are 4 T cell receptor beta chains sequenced from a single sample in a study of cytomegalovirus exposure and HLA in healthy donors. PCR amplification relied on 60 Vbeta primers (plus 13 Jbeta primers). Assay: immunoSEQ multiplex PCR; the TCRdb copy retains only in-frame clones and omits some. There are around 100,000 clones in the sample; around 66% occur only once, and 3% to 5% lies in the top ten. Sequencing was carried out using PBMCs. The receptors originated from a man under 40 in good health and CMV-seronegative.

The V gene is TRBV5-1, the J gene TRBJ1-5; D is undetermined. The CDR3 contains 15 residues. Per the germline V gene, CDR1 is SGHRS and CDR2 is YFSETQ. Trimming removed 2 bases from V and 1 base from J, with 10 bases in between. The CDR3 region is CASSLTPGSNQPQHF. The CDR3 region has the DNA TGCGCCAGCAGCTTAACTCCGGGGAGCAATCAGCCCCAGCATTTT.

This clone was observed a handful of times. V and J are TRBV7-6 and TRBJ2-5, with 11 bases identical to TRBD2. The J segment lost 9 bases and the V segment lost 4 bases, leaving 4 bases of the junction unmatched. This CDR3 has 13 residues. The V gene's germline CDR1 is SGHVS and CDR2 FNYEAQ. CDR3 in DNA: TGTGCCAGCAGCTCTGGACTAGCGGGTTCCCAGTACTTC. It is translated as CASSSGLAGSQYF.

The chain joins TRBV5-6 to TRBJ2-1, with 11 bases identical to TRBD2. CDR3 length: 16 residues. After removal of 2 bases from V and 4 bases from J, the junction contained 5 bases not matched to a gene. Germline lookup yields CDR1 SGHDT and CDR2 YYEEEE. The CDR3 DNA reads as TGTGCCAGCAGCTTAACGACTAGCGGGGATTACAATGAGCAGTTCTTC. Translation: CASSLTTSGDYNEQFF. Combining the CDR3 with reference TRBV5-6 and TRBJ2-1 gives the whole variable domain DAGVTQSPTHLIKTRGQQVTLRCSPKSGHDTVSWYQQALGQGPQFIFQYYEEEERQRGNFPDRFSGHQFPNYSSELNVNALLLGDSALYLCASSLTTSGDYNEQFFGPGTRLTVL.

The genes are TRBV30 and TRBJ1-6, with 8 positions matching TRBD1. The CDR3 is 17 residues long. V trimming: 3 bases; J trimming: 6 bases; junction bases outside the gene matches: 13. The germline gives CDR1 GTSNPN, CDR2 SVGIG (reference sequence). The CDR3 region is CAWSVLQGARLNSPLHF. The CDR3 DNA is TGTGCCTGGAGCGTCCTTCAGGGGGCACGGCTTAATTCACCCCTCCACTTT.